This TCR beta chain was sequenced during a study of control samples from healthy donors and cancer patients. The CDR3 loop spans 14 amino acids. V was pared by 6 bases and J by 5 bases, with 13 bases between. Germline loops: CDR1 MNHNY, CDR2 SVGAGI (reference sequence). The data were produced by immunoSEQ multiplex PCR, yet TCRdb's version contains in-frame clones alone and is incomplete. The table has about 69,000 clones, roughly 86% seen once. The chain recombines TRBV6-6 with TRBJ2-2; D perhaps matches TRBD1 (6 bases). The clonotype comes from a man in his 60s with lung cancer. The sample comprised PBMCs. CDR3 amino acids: CASRVGQATGELFF. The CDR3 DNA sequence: TGTGCCAGCAGAGTGGGACAAGCAACCGGGGAGCTGTTTTTT.